This T cell receptor beta chain was observed in a study of Ad26.COV2.S vaccination and SARS-CoV-2 variants. Across the study: The donor participated in the COV1001 trial, in its Ad26.COV2.S arm. Findings of the study overall: While placebo recipients had lower spike-specific TCR breadth, vaccine recipients had more.

The treatment is: some 20 received Ad26.COV2.S at low or high dose, single or two shots; several received placebo; per-sample allocation not given. Vaccine and placebo recipients were sampled on day 63 after the first injection. Note on this clone: Its specificity is not known.

This table comes from immunoSEQ multiplex PCR, and its TCRdb copy is limited to in-frame clones, with some not included. The sample lists some 340,000 clones, over 80% seen once, with 2% to 2.5% in the top ten. The sequencing here drew on peripheral blood, taken in a trial of Ad26.COV2.S vaccine versus placebo. The TCR was taken from a person aged 18-60 years who received the Ad26.COV2.S COVID-19 vaccine or a placebo.

The CDR3 loop is CASSLGRAGYDGYTF. The CDR3 DNA reads as TGTGCCAGCAGTTTAGGCCGAGCGGGGTATGATGGCTACACCTTC. The V and J genes are TRBV27 and TRBJ1-2, with D hard to call. CDR1 is MNHEY, CDR2 SMNVEV, per germline (reference sequence). This CDR3 region has 15 residues. V lost 2 bases, J lost 6 bases, and 16 bases lay in between.